The present T cell receptor (beta chain) was sequenced within a study of tumor and adjacent non-tumor tissue in lung cancer. For the study at large: There were around eleven adenocarcinoma, 2 squamous cell carcinoma and 1 small cell lung cancer cases. Whole-study results and caveats: Normal lung showed higher cumulative top 100 clone frequency than tumor. TCR diversity was significantly greater in tumor than normal lung tissue.

This sample's RNA came from whole unsorted tissue. Distant lung tissue was collected more than 3 cm away from the tumor edge. A modified ARM-PCR protocol with three rounds of nested PCR amplified TCRbeta. TCRdb called the multiplex PCR reads again in MiXCR, with one record for every CDR3 protein. The sample holds some 80,000 distinct CDR3 sequences, over 65% seen once. In regard to this clonotype: Its antigen is still unknown. One junction end disagrees with the germline gene, perhaps due to a read error.

From germline, CDR1 is MNHEY and CDR2 SVGAGI. CDR3 length equals 16 residues. The origin of this receptor is a man between 65 and 85 years old with non-small cell lung cancer. The sequenced sample was distant non-tumor lung tissue. The chain combines TRBV6-5 with TRBJ2-3; D tentatively fits TRBD1 or TRBD2 (6 bases each). This chain's CDR3 is CASTYSGAHSTDTQYF. The CDR3 bases are TGTGCAAGCACTTACTCGGGGGCCCATAGCACAGATACGCAGTATTTT.